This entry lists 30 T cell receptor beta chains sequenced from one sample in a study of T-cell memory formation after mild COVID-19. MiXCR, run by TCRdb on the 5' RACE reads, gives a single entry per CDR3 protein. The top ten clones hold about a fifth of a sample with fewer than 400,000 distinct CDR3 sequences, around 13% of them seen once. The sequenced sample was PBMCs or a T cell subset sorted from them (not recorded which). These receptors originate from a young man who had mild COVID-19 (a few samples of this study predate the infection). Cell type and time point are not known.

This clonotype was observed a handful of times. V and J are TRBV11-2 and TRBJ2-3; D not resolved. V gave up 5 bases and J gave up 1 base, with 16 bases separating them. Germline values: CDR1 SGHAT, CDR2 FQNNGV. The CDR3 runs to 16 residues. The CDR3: CASSLGRIWGTDTQYF. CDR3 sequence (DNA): TGTGCCAGCAGCCTTGGGCGCATATGGGGCACAGATACGCAGTATTTT.

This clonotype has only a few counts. The chain's CDR3 is CASSSILVTDTQYF. Written as DNA, the CDR3 is TGTGCCAGCAGCTCAATTCTCGTAACAGATACGCAGTATTTT. This sequence joins TRBV7-9 and TRBJ2-3, with D unclear. There are 14 residues in the CDR3. CDR1 and CDR2 (germline): SEHNR, FQNEAQ (reference sequence). Between the trimmed V and J ends, which lost 4 bases and 3 bases, there was a span of 11 bases.

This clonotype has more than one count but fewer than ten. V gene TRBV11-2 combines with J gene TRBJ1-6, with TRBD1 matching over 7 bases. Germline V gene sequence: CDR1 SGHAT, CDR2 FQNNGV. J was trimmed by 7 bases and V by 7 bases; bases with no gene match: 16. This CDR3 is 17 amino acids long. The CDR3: CASKYQQGIGGNSPLHF. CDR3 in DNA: TGTGCCAGCAAATACCAACAGGGGATCGGTGGGAATTCACCCCTCCACTTT.

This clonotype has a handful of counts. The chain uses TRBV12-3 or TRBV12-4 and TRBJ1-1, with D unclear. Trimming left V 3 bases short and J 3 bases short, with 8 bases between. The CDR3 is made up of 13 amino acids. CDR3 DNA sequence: TGTGCCAGCAGTTTGTTCGGGTACACTGAAGCTTTCTTT. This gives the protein CASSLFGYTEAFF.

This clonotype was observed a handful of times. CDR3 sequence: CASSASGSGANVLTF. CDR3 coding DNA: TGTGCCAGCAGCGCGTCAGGGTCTGGGGCCAACGTCCTGACTTTC. V usage is TRBV7-9 and J usage is TRBJ2-6; possible D gene TRBD1, 5 bases. V lost 5 bases, J lost 1 base, and 9 bases lay in between. CDR3 length: 15 residues. Per germline, CDR1 SEHNR and CDR2 FQNEAQ (reference sequence). Based on the CDR3 plus reference TRBV7-9 and TRBJ2-6, the full variable domain is DTGVSQNPRHKITKRGQNVTFRCDPISEHNRLYWYRQTLGQGPEFLTYFQNEAQLEKSRLLSDRFSAERPKGSFSTLEIQRTEQGDSAMYLCASSASGSGANVLTFGAGSRLTVL.

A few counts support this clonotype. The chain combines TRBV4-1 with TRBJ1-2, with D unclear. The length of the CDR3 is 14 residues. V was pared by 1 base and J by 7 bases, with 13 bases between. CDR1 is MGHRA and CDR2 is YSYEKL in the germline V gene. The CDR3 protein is CASSQAGGPLGYTF. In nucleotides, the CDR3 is TGCGCCAGCAGCCAAGCGGGAGGTCCCCTTGGCTACACCTTC.

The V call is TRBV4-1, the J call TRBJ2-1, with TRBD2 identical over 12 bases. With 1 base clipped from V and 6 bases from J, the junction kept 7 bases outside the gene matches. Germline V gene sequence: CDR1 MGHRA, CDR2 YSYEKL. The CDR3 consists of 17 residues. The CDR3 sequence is CASSQGDTSGGPNEQFF. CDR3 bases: TGCGCCAGCAGCCAAGGTGACACTAGCGGGGGGCCCAATGAGCAGTTCTTC.

In DNA, the CDR3 is TGTGCCAGCAGCGTAGGGGTAGCGGGGAGCACAGATACGCAGTATTTT. Protein product: CASSVGVAGSTDTQYF. The chain couples TRBV9 to TRBJ2-3, with 8 bases that match TRBD2. After removal of 0 bases from V and 0 bases from J, the junction contained 3 bases not matched to a gene. The V gene's germline CDR1 is SGDLS and CDR2 YYNGEE. The CDR3 is made up of 16 amino acids. The full variable domain, completed using reference TRBV9 and TRBJ2-3, is DSGVTQTPKHLITATGQRVTLRCSPRSGDLSVYWYQQSLDQGLQFLIQYYNGEERAKGNILERFSAQQFPDLHSELNLSSLELGDSALYFCASSVGVAGSTDTQYFGPGTRLTVL.

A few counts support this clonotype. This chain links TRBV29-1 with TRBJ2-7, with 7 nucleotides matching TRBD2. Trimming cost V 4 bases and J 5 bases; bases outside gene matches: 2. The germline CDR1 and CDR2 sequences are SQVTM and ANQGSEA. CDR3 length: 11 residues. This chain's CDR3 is CSVVSGNEQYV. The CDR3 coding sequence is TGCAGCGTTGTCAGCGGGAACGAGCAGTACGTC.

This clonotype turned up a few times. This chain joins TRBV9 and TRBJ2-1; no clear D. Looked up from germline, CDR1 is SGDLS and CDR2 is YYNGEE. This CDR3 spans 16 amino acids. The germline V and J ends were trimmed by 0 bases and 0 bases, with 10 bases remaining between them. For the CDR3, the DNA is TGTGCCAGCAGCGTAGCTCTCCAGTACTCCTACAATGAGCAGTTCTTC. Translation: CASSVALQYSYNEQFF.

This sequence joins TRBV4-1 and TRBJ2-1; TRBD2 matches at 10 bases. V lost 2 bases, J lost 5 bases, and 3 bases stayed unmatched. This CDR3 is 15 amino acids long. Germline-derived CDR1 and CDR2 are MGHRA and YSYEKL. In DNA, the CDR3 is TGCGCCAGCAGCCAAAGGACTAGCGGAGACAATGAGCAGTTCTTC. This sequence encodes CASSQRTSGDNEQFF.

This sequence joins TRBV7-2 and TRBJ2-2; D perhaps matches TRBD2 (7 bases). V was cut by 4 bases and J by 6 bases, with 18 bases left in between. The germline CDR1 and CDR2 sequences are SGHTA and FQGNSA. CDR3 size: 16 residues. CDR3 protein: CASSSPAEGGSGELFF. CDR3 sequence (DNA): TGTGCCAGCAGCTCCCCCGCAGAGGGGGGGTCCGGGGAGCTGTTTTTT.

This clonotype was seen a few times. Here the CDR3 reads CASSQGALKTAKNIQYF. The CDR3 nucleotides read TGTGCCAGCAGCCAAGGGGCCTTAAAGACGGCCAAAAACATTCAGTACTTC. The genes are TRBV4-2 and TRBJ2-4, with no clear D. V lost 1 base and J lost 1, with 14 bases in between. CDR1 and CDR2 (germline): LGHNA, YNFKEQ. The length of the CDR3 is 17 residues.

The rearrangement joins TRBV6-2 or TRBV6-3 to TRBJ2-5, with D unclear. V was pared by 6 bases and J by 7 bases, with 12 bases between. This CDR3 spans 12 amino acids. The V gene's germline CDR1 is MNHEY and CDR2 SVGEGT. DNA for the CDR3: TGTGCCAGCAGCCCGAGGCATGGGACCCAGTACTTC. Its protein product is CASSPRHGTQYF.

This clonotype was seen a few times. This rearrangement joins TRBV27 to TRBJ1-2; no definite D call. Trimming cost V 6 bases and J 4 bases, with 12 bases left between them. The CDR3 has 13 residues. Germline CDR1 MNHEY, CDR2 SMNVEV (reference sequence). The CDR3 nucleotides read TGTGCCAGCAGCAATGGCGGGGTCTATGGCTACACCTTC. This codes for CASSNGGVYGYTF.

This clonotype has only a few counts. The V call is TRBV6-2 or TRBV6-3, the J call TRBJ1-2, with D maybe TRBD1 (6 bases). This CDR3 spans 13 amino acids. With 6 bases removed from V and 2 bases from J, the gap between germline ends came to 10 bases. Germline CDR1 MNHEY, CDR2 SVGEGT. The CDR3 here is CASRVDRNYGYTF. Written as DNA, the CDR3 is TGTGCCAGCAGAGTCGACAGGAACTATGGCTACACCTTC.

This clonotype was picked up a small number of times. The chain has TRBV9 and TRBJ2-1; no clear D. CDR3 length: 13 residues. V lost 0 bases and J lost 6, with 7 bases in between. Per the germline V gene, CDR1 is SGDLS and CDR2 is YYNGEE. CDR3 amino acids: CASSVEQPNEQFF. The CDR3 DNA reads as TGTGCCAGCAGCGTAGAGCAGCCCAATGAGCAGTTCTTC.

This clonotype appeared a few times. In DNA form, the CDR3 reads TGCGCCAGCAGCGACCTTGGCGGGGACAATCAGCCCCAGCATTTT. Its translation: CASSDLGGDNQPQHF. The chain couples TRBV5-1 to TRBJ1-5; unclear D gene. V gave up 4 bases and J gave up 3 bases, with 14 bases separating them. Germline CDR1 and CDR2: SGHRS and YFSETQ. This CDR3 spans 15 amino acids.

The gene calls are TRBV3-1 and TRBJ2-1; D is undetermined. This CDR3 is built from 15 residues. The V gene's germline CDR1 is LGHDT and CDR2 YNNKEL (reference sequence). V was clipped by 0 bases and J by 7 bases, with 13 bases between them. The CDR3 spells CASSQEVSPWNEQFF. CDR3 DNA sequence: TGTGCCAGCAGCCAAGAAGTAAGCCCTTGGAATGAGCAGTTCTTC.

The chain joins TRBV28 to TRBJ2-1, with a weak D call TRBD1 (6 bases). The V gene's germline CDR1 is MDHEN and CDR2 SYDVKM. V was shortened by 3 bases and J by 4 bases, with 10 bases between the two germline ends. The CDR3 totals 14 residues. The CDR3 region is CASSFRTDYNEQFF. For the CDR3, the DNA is TGTGCCAGCAGTTTCAGGACAGATTACAATGAGCAGTTCTTC.

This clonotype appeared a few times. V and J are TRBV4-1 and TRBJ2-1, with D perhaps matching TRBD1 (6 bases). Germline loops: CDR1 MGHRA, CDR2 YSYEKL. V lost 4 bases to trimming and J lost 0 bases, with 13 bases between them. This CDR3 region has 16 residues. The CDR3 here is CASSPGRGSSYNEQFF. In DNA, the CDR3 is TGCGCCAGCAGCCCCGGCAGGGGTAGCTCCTACAATGAGCAGTTCTTC.

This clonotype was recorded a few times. The CDR3 region has the DNA TGTGCCAGCAGTTATTTATACGGGGGCAATCAGCCCCAGCATTTT. Translation gives CASSYLYGGNQPQHF. V is TRBV6-5 and J is TRBJ1-5; D is undetermined. Germline lookup yields CDR1 MNHEY and CDR2 SVGAGI. This CDR3 is built from 15 residues. Trimming removed 3 bases from V and 2 bases from J, with 11 bases in between.

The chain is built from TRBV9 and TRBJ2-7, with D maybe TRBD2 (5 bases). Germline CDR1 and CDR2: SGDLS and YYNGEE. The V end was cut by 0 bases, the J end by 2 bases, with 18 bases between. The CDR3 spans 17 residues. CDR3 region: CASSVEAADSRAYEQYF. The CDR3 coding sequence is TGTGCCAGCAGCGTAGAGGCGGCGGACTCCAGAGCCTACGAGCAGTACTTC.

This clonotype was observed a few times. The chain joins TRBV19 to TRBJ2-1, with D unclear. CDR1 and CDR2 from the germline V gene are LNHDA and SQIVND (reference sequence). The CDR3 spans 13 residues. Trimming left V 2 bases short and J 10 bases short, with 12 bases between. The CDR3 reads CASSIYTSGEQFF. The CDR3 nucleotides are TGTGCCAGTAGTATATATACCTCCGGGGAGCAGTTCTTC.

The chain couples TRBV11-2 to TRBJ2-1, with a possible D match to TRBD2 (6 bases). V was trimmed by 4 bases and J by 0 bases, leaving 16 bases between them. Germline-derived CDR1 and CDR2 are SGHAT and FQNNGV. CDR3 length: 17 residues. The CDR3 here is CASSSPSDRTSYNEQFF. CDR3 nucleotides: TGTGCCAGCAGCTCTCCTAGCGACCGAACCTCCTACAATGAGCAGTTCTTC.

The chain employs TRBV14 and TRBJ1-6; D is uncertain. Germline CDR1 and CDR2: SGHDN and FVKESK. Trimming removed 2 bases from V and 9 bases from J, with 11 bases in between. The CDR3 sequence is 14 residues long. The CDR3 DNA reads TGTGCCAGCAGCCAACTCGTAGGGAGTTCACCCCTCCACTTT. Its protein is CASSQLVGSSPLHF.

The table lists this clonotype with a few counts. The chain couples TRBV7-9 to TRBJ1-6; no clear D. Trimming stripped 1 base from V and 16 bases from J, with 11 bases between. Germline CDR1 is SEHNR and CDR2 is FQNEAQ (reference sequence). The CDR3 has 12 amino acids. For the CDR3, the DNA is TGTGCCAGCAGCTTAGGCCTGAAAGGTCTCCACTTT. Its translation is CASSLGLKGLHF.

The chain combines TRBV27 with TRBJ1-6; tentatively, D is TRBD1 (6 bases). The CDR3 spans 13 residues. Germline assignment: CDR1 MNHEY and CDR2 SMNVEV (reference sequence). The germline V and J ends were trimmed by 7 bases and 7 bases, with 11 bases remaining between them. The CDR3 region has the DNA TGTGCCAGCACTAAGGGGGTAAATTCACCCCTCCACTTT. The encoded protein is CASTKGVNSPLHF.

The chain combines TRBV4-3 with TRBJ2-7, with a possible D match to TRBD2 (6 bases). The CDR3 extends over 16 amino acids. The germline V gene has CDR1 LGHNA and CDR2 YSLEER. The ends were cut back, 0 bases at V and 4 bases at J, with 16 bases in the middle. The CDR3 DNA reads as TGCGCCAGCAGCCAAGACGCCGGGACTGGGAAGTACGAGCAGTACTTC. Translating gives CASSQDAGTGKYEQYF.

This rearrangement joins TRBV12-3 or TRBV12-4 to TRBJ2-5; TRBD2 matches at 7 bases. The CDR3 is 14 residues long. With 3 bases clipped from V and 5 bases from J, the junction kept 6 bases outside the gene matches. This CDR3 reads CASSLREGLETQYF. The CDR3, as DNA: TGTGCCAGCAGTTTGAGGGAGGGGCTTGAGACCCAGTACTTC.